These 20 T cell receptor beta chains share one sample of origin, sequenced in a study of radiotherapy plus CTLA-4 blockade in lung cancer. Assay used: immunoSEQ multiplex PCR; TCRdb lists only in-frame clones, some missing. This table has some 66,000 clones, about four fifths appearing once. The sample in question was peripheral blood, obtained from a patient treated with radiotherapy plus ipilimumab. The source of these receptors is a human donor with non-small cell lung cancer who had a partial response to radiotherapy plus ipilimumab.

The chain couples TRBV7-2 to TRBJ1-4; 10 nucleotides line up with TRBD1. The trim removed 1 base at V and 4 bases at J, leaving 3 bases unmatched. The CDR3 consists of 16 residues. In germline, CDR1 is SGHTA, CDR2 FQGNSA. The CDR3 DNA is TGTGCCAGCAGCTTAGGAGGGGACAGGGGTAATGAAAAACTGTTTTTT. Amino acids: CASSLGGDRGNEKLFF.

This chain joins TRBV27 and TRBJ2-7, with D maybe TRBD1 (5 bases). Germline lookup yields CDR1 MNHEY and CDR2 SMNVEV (reference sequence). The CDR3 runs to 14 residues. V shed 8 bases and J shed 2 bases, with 16 bases lying between them. CDR3 amino acids: CASSIGVPAYEQYF. Here the CDR3 DNA reads TGTGCCAGCTCGATAGGGGTCCCGGCCTACGAGCAGTACTTC.

The chain joins TRBV30 to TRBJ2-1; 10 positions agree with TRBD2. Germline loops: CDR1 GTSNPN, CDR2 SVGIG (reference sequence). This CDR3 comprises 15 residues. The J segment lost 7 bases and the V segment lost 3 bases, leaving 9 bases of the junction unmatched. CDR3 sequence: CAWRKREGFGNEQFF. The CDR3 nucleotides read TGTGCCTGGAGGAAGCGGGAGGGTTTCGGAAATGAGCAGTTCTTC.

In this sample, this clone turned up a few times. V and J are TRBV5-1 and TRBJ2-5; the D gene is possibly TRBD2 (6 bases). The CDR3 is made up of 15 amino acids. V dropped 4 bases and J dropped 3 bases, with 16 bases sitting between them. Germline V gives CDR1 SGHRS, CDR2 YFSETQ. The CDR3 protein is CASSASGGTEETQYF. Written as DNA, the CDR3 is TGCGCCAGCAGCGCCTCTGGCGGGACGGAAGAGACCCAGTACTTC.

The CDR3 here is CASSMHGDNQPQHF. The CDR3 region has the DNA TGTGCCAGTAGTATGCACGGAGACAATCAGCCCCAGCATTTT. The V call is TRBV19, the J call TRBJ1-5; no firm D call. CDR1 is LNHDA, CDR2 SQIVND, per germline (reference sequence). CDR3 length: 14 amino acids. Trimming cost V 3 bases and J 3 bases, with 9 bases left between them.

V gene TRBV7-2 combines with J gene TRBJ2-7, with D possibly TRBD2 on 6 matching bases. Trimming stripped 5 bases from V and 2 bases from J, with 7 bases between. The CDR3 runs 12 residues. CDR1 SGHTA and CDR2 FQGNSA come from the germline V gene. The CDR3 region is CASSPGAYEQYF. For the CDR3, the DNA is TGTGCCAGCAGCCCGGGGGCCTACGAGCAGTACTTC.

V and J are TRBV5-6 and TRBJ2-5, with D tentatively TRBD1 (6 bases). The CDR3 is 16 amino acids. Germline assignment: CDR1 SGHDT and CDR2 YYEEEE. Trimming removed 3 bases at V and 4 bases at J, with 19 bases between. The CDR3 reads CASSSPDTGKAETQYF. In DNA, the CDR3 is TGTGCCAGCAGCTCTCCTGACACAGGGAAGGCAGAGACCCAGTACTTC.

This chain joins TRBV7-3 and TRBJ2-2; D may be TRBD1 (6 bases). V lost 0 bases to trimming and J lost 7 bases, with 9 bases between them. CDR3 length: 14 amino acids. Looked up from germline, CDR1 is SGHTA and CDR2 is FQGTGA. CDR3 in DNA: TGTGCCAGCAGCTTAACGCCAGGGGTCGGGGAGCTGTTTTTT. Its protein is CASSLTPGVGELFF.

The CDR3 loop reads CASSLLPIGQGLAYEQYF. The DNA for the CDR3 is TGTGCCAGCAGTTTATTGCCCATTGGACAGGGCCTCGCCTACGAGCAGTACTTC. The gene calls are TRBV27 and TRBJ2-7; 8 bases fit TRBD1. Germline V lookup: CDR1 MNHEY, CDR2 SMNVEV (reference sequence). The V gene end was trimmed by 1 base and the J gene end by 2 bases; junction bases not matched to a gene: 13. This CDR3 has 18 amino acids.

This chain links TRBV10-1 with TRBJ2-7; possible D gene TRBD2, 5 bases. This CDR3 contains 15 residues. Germline V lookup: CDR1 WNHNN, CDR2 SYGVQD (reference sequence). Trimming removed 4 bases at V and 3 bases at J, with 16 bases between. The CDR3 DNA sequence: TGCGCCAGCAGTGGGAGCCGGGATACGAACTACGAGCAGTACTTC. Encoded protein: CASSGSRDTNYEQYF.

This clone was seen a few times. CDR3 DNA: TGTGCCAGCAGCTTTGCTAGCGGGACCCAGTACTTC. It codes for CASSFASGTQYF. The V and J genes are TRBV7-2 and TRBJ2-5; the match to TRBD2 covers 7 bases. The CDR3 length is 12 residues. V was clipped by 3 bases and J by 7 bases; unmatched bases: 2. CDR1 is SGHTA, CDR2 FQGNSA, per germline.

This clone has just one count. The chain recombines TRBV6-5 with TRBJ2-2, with TRBD2 matching 8 bases. The CDR3 spans 16 residues. V shed 0 bases, J shed 6 bases, and the junction held 6 bases outside the gene matches. Germline CDR1 is MNHEY and CDR2 is SVGAGI. CDR3 loop: CASSYSGRANSGELFF. CDR3 nucleotides: TGTGCCAGCAGTTACTCCGGGAGGGCCAACTCCGGGGAGCTGTTTTTT.

This clone came up once. The rearrangement uses TRBV28 and TRBJ1-4, with a tentative D call TRBD1 (6 bases). Between the trimmed V and J ends, which lost 2 bases and 5 bases, there was a span of 9 bases. CDR1 and CDR2 from the germline V gene are MDHEN and SYDVKM. This CDR3 has 14 amino acids. The CDR3 DNA sequence: TGTGCCAGCAGTTTAGCAGGGGTCAATGAAAAACTGTTTTTT. This sequence encodes CASSLAGVNEKLFF.

The J gene is TRBJ2-7, the V gene TRBV4-1, with TRBD2 as a possible D gene (5 bases). The germline V gene has CDR1 MGHRA and CDR2 YSYEKL. The CDR3 covers 15 residues. Trimming removed 2 bases from V and 2 bases from J, with 13 bases in between. In DNA, the CDR3 is TGCGCCAGCAGCCAACAGCGGAGCGGAGCCTACGAGCAGTACTTC. Translated, it gives CASSQQRSGAYEQYF.

This clone has a single count. The J gene is TRBJ2-7, the V gene TRBV7-9; D unresolved. V was pared by 3 bases and J by 3 bases, with 9 bases between. The CDR3 is made up of 13 amino acids. Germline V gene lookup returns CDR1 SEHNR and CDR2 FQNEAQ (reference sequence). This CDR3 reads CASSFGAVYEQYF. CDR3 sequence (DNA): TGTGCCAGCAGCTTCGGTGCGGTCTACGAGCAGTACTTC.

V and J are TRBV9 and TRBJ2-3, with D possibly TRBD2 on 6 matching bases. Germline V gene data show CDR1 as SGDLS and CDR2 as YYNGEE. The CDR3 has 17 residues. Trimming cost V 4 bases and J 0 bases, with 18 bases left between them. CDR3: CASSLKGGPQSTDTQYF. For the CDR3, the DNA is TGTGCCAGCAGCCTAAAAGGAGGGCCGCAAAGCACAGATACGCAGTATTTT. Full variable domain (remainder filled in from reference TRBV9 and TRBJ2-3): DSGVTQTPKHLITATGQRVTLRCSPRSGDLSVYWYQQSLDQGLQFLIQYYNGEERAKGNILERFSAQQFPDLHSELNLSSLELGDSALYFCASSLKGGPQSTDTQYFGPGTRLTVL.

This clone was found a few times. The chain links TRBV4-1 to TRBJ2-7; TRBD1 matches at 7 bases. Trimming at V came to 2 bases and at J to 2 bases, leaving 9 bases not matched to a gene. This CDR3 is 16 amino acids long. Per the germline V gene, CDR1 is MGHRA and CDR2 is YSYEKL. This CDR3 reads CASSQLYIGTAYEQYF. The CDR3 DNA reads TGCGCCAGCAGCCAACTCTACATCGGGACAGCCTACGAGCAGTACTTC.

The J gene is TRBJ2-1, the V gene TRBV7-3; 9 bases are a match to TRBD1. This CDR3 comprises 16 residues. Germline V CDR1 and CDR2: SGHTA, FQGTGA. V lost 5 bases, J lost 0 bases, and 5 bases stayed unmatched. CDR3 amino acids: CASSQGTGRSYNEQFF. DNA of the CDR3: TGTGCCAGCAGCCAGGGGACAGGGCGCTCCTACAATGAGCAGTTCTTC.

The V and J genes are TRBV5-1 and TRBJ2-7; TRBD1 matches 7 bases. This CDR3 spans 14 amino acids. In germline, CDR1 is SGHRS, CDR2 YFSETQ. V trimming: 0 bases; J trimming: 5 bases; junction bases outside the gene matches: 5. The CDR3 is CASSLGQGRDEQYF. Written as DNA, the CDR3 is TGCGCCAGCAGCTTGGGACAGGGTCGGGACGAGCAGTACTTC.

This clone was seen only a few times. CDR3 in DNA: TGCGCCAGCAGCTTGGGGACTAGCGGGAGAACGAGCACAGATACGCAGTATTTT. This translates into CASSLGTSGRTSTDTQYF. This chain connects TRBV5-1 to TRBJ2-3, with 13 bases matching TRBD2. The germline gives CDR1 SGHRS, CDR2 YFSETQ. Germline trimming cut 0 bases from V and 0 bases from J; bases unmatched to any gene: 4. The CDR3 extends over 18 amino acids.